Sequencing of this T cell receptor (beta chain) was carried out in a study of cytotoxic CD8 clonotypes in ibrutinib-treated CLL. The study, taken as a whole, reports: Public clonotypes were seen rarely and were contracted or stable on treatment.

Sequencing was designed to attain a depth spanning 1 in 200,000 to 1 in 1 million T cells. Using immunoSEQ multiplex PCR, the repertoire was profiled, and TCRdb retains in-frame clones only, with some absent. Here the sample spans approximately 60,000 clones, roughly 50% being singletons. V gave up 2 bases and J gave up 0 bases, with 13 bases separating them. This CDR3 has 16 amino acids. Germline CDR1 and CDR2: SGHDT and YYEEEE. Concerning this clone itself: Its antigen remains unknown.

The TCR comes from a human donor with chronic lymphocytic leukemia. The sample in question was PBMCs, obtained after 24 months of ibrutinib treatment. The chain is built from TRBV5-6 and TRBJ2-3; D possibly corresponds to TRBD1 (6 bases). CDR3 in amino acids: CASSFRGVLSTDTQYF. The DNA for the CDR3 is TGTGCCAGCAGCTTCAGGGGAGTCCTTAGCACAGATACGCAGTATTTT.